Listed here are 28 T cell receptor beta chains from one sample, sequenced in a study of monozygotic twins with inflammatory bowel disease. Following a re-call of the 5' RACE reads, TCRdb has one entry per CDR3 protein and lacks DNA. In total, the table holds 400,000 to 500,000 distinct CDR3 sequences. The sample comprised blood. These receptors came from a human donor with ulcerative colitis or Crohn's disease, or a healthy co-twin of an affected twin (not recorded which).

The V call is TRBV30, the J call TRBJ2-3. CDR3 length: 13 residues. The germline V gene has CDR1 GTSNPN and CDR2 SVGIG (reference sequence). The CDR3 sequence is CAWSVMMADTQYF.

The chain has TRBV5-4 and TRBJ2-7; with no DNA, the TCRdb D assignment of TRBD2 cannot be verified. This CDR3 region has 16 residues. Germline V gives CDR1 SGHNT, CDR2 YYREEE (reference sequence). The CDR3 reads CASSPQLAGGAGEQYF.

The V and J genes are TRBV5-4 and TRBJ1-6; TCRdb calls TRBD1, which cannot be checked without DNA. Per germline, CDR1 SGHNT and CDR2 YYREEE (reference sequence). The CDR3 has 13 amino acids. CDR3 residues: CASRRDINSPLHF.

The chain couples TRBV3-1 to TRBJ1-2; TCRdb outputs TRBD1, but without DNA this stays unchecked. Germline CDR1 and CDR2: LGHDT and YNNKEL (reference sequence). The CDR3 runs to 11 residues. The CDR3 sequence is CAGNSGDGYTF. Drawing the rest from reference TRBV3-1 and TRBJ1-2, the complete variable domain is DTAVSQTPKYLVTQMGNDKSIKCEQNLGHDTMYWYKQDSKKFLKIMFSYNNKELIINETVPNRFSPKSPDKAHLNLHINSLELGDSAVYFCAGNSGDGYTFGSGTRLTVV.

Here the CDR3 reads CASSKPGQGLDEQFF. This chain joins TRBV28 and TRBJ2-1; TCRdb selects TRBD1, and the lack of DNA leaves this call unchecked. The CDR3 spans 15 residues. Germline assignment: CDR1 MDHEN and CDR2 SYDVKM.

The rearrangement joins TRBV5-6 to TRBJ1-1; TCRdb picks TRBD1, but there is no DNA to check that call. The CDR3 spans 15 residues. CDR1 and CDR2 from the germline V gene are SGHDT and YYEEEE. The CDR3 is CASSLPRGGNTEAFF.

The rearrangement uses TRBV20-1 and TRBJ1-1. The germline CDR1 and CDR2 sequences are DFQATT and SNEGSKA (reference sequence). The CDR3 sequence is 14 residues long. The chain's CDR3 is CSASSVSGNTEAFF.

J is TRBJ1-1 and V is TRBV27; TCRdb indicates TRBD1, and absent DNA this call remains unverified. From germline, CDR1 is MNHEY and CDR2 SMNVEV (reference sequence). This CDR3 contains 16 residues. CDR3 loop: CASKAGTWGNPAEAFF.

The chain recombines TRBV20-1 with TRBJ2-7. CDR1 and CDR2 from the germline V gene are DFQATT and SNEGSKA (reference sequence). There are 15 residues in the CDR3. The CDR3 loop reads CSAPFRPHPDYEQYF.

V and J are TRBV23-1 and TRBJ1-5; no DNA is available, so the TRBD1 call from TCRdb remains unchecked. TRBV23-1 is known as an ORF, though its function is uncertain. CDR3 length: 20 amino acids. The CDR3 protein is CASSQSVDRRDRDSNQPQHF.

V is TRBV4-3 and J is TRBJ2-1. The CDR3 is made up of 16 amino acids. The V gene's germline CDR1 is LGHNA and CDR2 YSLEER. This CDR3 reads CASSRDRVAAGLEQFF.

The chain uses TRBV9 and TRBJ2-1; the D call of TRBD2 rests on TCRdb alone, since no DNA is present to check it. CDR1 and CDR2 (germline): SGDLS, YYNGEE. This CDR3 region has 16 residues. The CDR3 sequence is CASSPTGTSSSGEQFF.

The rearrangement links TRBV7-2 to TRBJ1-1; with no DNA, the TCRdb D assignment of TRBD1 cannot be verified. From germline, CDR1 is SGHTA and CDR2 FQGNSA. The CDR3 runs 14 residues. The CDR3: CASSLEAPSVVAFF.

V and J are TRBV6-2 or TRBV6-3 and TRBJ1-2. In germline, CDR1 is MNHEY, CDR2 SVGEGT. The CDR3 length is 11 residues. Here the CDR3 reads CASSYSNGYTF.

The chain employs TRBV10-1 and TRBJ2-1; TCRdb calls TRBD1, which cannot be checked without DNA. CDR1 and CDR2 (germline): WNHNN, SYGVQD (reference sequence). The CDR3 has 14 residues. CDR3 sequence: CASSPSGQHNEQFF.

Here the CDR3 reads CASSEFDRTDTQYF. This chain uses TRBV10-1 with TRBJ2-3. CDR1 and CDR2 from the germline V gene are WNHNN and SYGVQD (reference sequence). The CDR3 totals 14 residues.

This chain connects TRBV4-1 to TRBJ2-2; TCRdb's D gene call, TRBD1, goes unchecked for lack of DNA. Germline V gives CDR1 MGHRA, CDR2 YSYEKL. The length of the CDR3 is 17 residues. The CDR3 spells CASSHSPSRVGAGELFF.

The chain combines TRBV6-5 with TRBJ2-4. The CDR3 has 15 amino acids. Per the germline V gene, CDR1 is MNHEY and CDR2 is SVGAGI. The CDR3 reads CASSFLRGDKNIQYF.

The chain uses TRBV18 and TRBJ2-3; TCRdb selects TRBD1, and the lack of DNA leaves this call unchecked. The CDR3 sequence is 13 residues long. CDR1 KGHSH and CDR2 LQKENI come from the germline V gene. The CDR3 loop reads CASSPGQADTQYF.

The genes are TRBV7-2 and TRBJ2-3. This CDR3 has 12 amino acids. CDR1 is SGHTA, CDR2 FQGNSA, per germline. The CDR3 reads CASSLEGGTQYF.

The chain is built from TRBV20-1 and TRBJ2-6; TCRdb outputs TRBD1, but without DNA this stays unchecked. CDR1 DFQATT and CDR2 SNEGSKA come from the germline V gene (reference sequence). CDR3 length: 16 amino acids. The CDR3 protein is CSASGQETSGANVLTF.

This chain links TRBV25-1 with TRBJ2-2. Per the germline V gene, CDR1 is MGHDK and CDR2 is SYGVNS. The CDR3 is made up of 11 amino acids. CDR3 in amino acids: CATAYTGELFF.

The CDR3 is CAITLSGGYADTQYF. The chain uses TRBV6-1 and TRBJ2-3; TCRdb calls TRBD2, which cannot be checked without DNA. Germline CDR1 is MNHNS and CDR2 is SASEGT. The CDR3 length is 15 residues.

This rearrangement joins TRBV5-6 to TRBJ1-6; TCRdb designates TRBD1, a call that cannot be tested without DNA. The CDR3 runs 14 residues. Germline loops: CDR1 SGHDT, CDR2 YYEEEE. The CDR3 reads CASSLVRDNSPLHF.

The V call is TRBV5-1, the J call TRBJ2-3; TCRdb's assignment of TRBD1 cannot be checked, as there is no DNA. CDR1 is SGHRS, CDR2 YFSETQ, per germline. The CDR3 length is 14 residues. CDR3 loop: CASSIPSSTDTQYF.

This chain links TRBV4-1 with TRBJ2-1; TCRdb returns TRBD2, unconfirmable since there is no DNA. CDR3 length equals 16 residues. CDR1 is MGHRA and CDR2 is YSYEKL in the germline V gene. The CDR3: CASSQEALAGESEQFF.

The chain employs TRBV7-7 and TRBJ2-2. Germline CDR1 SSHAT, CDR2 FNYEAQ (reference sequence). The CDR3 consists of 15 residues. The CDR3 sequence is CASSLASGNAGELFF.

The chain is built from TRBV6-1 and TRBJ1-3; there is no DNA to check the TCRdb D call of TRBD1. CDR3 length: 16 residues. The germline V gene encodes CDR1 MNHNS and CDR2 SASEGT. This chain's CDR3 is CASTRDSSLSGNTIYF.